This entry features one T cell receptor beta chain sequence. Its antigen is not yet known. No base-level quality is on record; no much larger clone is a single base apart. The record originates from a study of cytotoxic CD8 clonotypes in ibrutinib-treated CLL listed by TCRdb under 2021. With respect to the entire study: The cohort had some eleven relapsed/refractory and approximately 15 treatment-naive patients; fewer than 18 were IGHV unmutated. Responses were partial in roughly 25 patients and complete in 2; after median roughly 69 months follow-up, about 14 stayed in remission and 12 progressed. Samples at response were collected after a median of roughly 13 months of treatment, with a range of roughly 6 to 36 months. On average, each sample had 255,043 productive templates and tens of thousands of productive rearrangements. Longitudinal samples were available for about 30% of the 86 trial participants. Cryopreserved peripheral blood mononuclear cells were collected at three points: before therapy, at response, and at either sustained remission or disease progression. Every remission and progressive disease sample was obtained while ibrutinib was still being received by the patients. On the study overall, not on this receptor specifically: Sampling times were not matched between patients in sustained remission and patients whose disease was progressing, and lymph node repertoires were not examined. Baseline clonality exceeded that of age-matched healthy donors and correlated strongly with circulating CD8+ T-cell counts. Public clonotypes were rare and either shrank or stayed stable during treatment, and the rise in clonality at ibrutinib response reflected expansion of private clonotypes. An increase in clonality was observed at ibrutinib response, with clonality remaining stable during sustained remission and falling back toward baseline at progression.

On a MiSeq, deep resolution sequencing aimed for a depth between 1 in 1 million and 1 in 200,000 T cells, with each clonotype covered around 9.2x on average. The immunoSEQ hsTCRB Kit was used to generate the TCR beta libraries. In the original analysis: Data were analyzed with ImmunoSEQ Data Assistant and ImmunoSEQ Analyzer, with V, D and J genes assigned per IMGT definitions. Clonality, which ranges from 0 to 1, was calculated as one minus the normalized Shannon entropy of productive rearrangement frequencies. Public clonotype analysis was restricted to overrepresented clonotypes comprising at least 0.05% of each patient's repertoire. More than ten age-matched healthy donor repertoires from immuneACCESS were used as controls for clonality. The table was pulled from immuneACCESS by TCRdb, which kept in-frame rearrangements only. Such tables lose some clones; where checked, under half of the loss comes from unresolved V genes, and the rest has no known cause. V and J calls and clone size follow that table, whereas D and trimming were derived from the DNA. This sample has 23,000 or so clones in its table, and about 64% of those were observed once. About 29% of the sample goes to the ten largest clones.

The time point tag for this specimen amounts to: around 25 months on ibrutinib. For TCR beta library preparation, roughly 2 micrograms of genomic DNA were isolated from cryopreserved PBMCs. Longitudinal blood samples from CLL patients on ibrutinib monotherapy underwent high-throughput TCR beta sequencing. The patients were enrolled in a single-center, open-label phase 2 trial of ibrutinib monotherapy. CDR1 and CDR2 were assigned from the germline V gene as SGHRS and YFSETQ. V was cut back by 0 bases and J by 0 bases, leaving a gap of 7 bases between them. The CDR3 goes from the cysteine to the phenylalanine over 15 residues. Of the read, only the CDR3 DNA is kept; its 45 bases are in frame from base 1.

This TCR derives from a human donor with chronic lymphocytic leukemia. The sequences come from PBMCs, collected after 24 months of ibrutinib treatment. The chain links TRBV5-1 with TRBJ1-3; the D gene is perhaps TRBD1, on 5 matching bases. The nucleotide sequence is given as TGCGCCAGCAGCTTGGAGACAGCCTCTGGAAACACCATATATTTT. It translates as CASSLETASGNTIYF.